The following is a T cell receptor beta chain sequence with its context. The data originate from a study of blood T cell repertoires in COVID-19. Study processing details: Cell counts per sample came from amplifying reference gene primers. Repertoires were generated with immunoSEQ multiplex PCR, while TCRdb's copy carries only in-frame clones and drops some. That table furnishes V, J and clone size, whereas the DNA furnished D and trimming. The table lists about 190,000 clones, 88% of them singletons, with roughly 1.6% in the top ten. Germline-derived CDR1 and CDR2 are LNHDA and SQIVND (reference sequence). The junction had 10 bases not matched to a gene; V was cut back by 5 bases and J by 2 bases. This CDR3 is 16 amino acids long.

This receptor was obtained from a man aged 18 to 29 with active or convalescent COVID-19. The rearrangement uses TRBV19 and TRBJ2-3; 7 bases are a match to TRBD2. The sample taken for sequencing was peripheral blood. The CDR3 loop reads CASSPQGGTVTDTQYF. The CDR3 bases are TGTGCCAGTAGTCCCCAGGGAGGGACCGTCACAGATACGCAGTATTTT.